The clone carrying this TCR beta chain was seen repeatedly, ten times or more. The data belong to a study of T cells in Graves' hyperthyroidism and ophthalmopathy. Germline CDR1 MNHEY, CDR2 SVGEGT. The CDR3 spans 16 residues. The ends were cut back, 4 bases at V and 2 bases at J, with 15 bases in the middle. Around 10 ml of fresh peripheral blood supplied the PBMCs. Regions amplified from RNA transcripts were the TCR beta CDR3 regions. Primed by the HTBI set, a first-round RT-PCR was run on the TCR CDR3. From the multiplex PCR reads, TCRdb called clonotypes with MiXCR, one entry per CDR3 protein. The sample yields around 700,000 distinct CDR3 sequences, 18% seen once.

The receptor's source is a woman between 50 and 59 years old with Graves' hyperthyroidism that later progressed to Graves' ophthalmopathy. The material sequenced was blood. The chain uses TRBV6-2 or TRBV6-3 and TRBJ1-5, with D perhaps matching TRBD1 (5 bases). DNA of the CDR3: TGTGCCAGCAGTTGGACCGGGACCGATGGCAATCAGCCCCAGCATTTT. This encodes CASSWTGTDGNQPQHF.